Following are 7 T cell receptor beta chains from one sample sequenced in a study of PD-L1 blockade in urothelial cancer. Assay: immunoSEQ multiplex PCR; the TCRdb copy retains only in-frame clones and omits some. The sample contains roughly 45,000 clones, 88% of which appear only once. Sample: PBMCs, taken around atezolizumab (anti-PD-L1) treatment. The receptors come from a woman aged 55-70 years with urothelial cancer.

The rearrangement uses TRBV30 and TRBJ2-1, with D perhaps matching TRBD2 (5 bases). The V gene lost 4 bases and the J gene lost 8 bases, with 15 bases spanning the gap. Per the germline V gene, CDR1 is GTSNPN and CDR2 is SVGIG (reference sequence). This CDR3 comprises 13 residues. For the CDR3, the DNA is TGTGCCTGGATACTAGTGACTTTTCATGAGCAGTTCTTC. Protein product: CAWILVTFHEQFF.

The chain's CDR3 is CASSLSSVNEQFF. In nucleotides, the CDR3 is TGCGCCAGCAGCTTGTCATCAGTCAATGAGCAGTTCTTC. The chain couples TRBV5-1 to TRBJ2-1; no firm D call. This CDR3 spans 13 amino acids. Germline V gene sequence: CDR1 SGHRS, CDR2 YFSETQ. Trimming removed 1 base from V and 6 bases from J, with 8 bases in between.

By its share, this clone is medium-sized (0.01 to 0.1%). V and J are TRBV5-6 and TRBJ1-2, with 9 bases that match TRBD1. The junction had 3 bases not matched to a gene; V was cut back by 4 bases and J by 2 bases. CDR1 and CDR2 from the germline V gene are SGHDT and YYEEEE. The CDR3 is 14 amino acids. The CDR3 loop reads CASSRDRENYGYTF. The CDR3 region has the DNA TGTGCCAGCAGCCGGGACAGGGAGAACTATGGCTACACCTTC.

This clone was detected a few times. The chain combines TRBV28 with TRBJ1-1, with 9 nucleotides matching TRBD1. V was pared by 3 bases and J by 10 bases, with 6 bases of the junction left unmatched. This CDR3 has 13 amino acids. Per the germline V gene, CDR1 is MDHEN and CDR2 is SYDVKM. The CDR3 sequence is CASSFPDRGSAFF. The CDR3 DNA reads TGTGCCAGCAGTTTCCCGGACAGGGGTTCAGCTTTCTTT.

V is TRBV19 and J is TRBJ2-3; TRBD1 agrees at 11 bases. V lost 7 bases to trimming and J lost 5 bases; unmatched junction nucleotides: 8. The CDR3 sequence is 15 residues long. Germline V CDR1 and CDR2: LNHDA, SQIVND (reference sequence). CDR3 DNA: TGTGCCAGTACCCTCGGACAGGGGGCTGTAGATACGCAGTATTTT. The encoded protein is CASTLGQGAVDTQYF.

In nucleotides, the CDR3 is TGCGCCAGCAGCTTGAGCGTTAACAATGAGCAGTTCTTC. It encodes CASSLSVNNEQFF. The chain uses TRBV5-1 and TRBJ2-1; D gene uncertain. This CDR3 has 13 residues. Germline V gene sequence: CDR1 SGHRS, CDR2 YFSETQ. V was trimmed by 1 base and J by 5 bases, leaving 7 bases between them.

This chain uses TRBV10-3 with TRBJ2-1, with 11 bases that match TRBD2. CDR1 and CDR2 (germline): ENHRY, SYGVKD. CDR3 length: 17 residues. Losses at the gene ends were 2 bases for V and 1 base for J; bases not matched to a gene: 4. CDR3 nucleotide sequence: TGTGCCATCAGTGAGACGCGGACTAGCGGGTCCTACAATGAGCAGTTCTTC. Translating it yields CAISETRTSGSYNEQFF.